This entry is about one T cell receptor beta chain. Its specificity is unknown. The data originate from a study of cytomegalovirus exposure and HLA in healthy donors. Study context: Falling in the Caucasian-associated ancestry cluster were 65% to 90% of a few hundred genotyped donors.

Points from the study as a whole: By a later analysis, the bulk of CMV-associated TCR beta chains appeared HLA-restricted. In a later analysis, across HLA loci, associated TCR counts were highest for DRB1, lowest for HLA-C.

This CDR3 contains 14 residues. Per germline, CDR1 KGHSH and CDR2 LQKENI. V lost 0 bases, J lost 1 base, and 6 bases lay in between. Both 60 Vbeta primers and 13 Jbeta primers went into the PCR. Clones were sequenced by immunoSEQ multiplex PCR, and TCRdb holds only the in-frame ones, with some missing. Recorded here are around 75,000 clones; the top ten clones represent roughly 13%. The clonotype comes from a man aged 50 to 60 in good health and CMV-seropositive. Sequences were obtained from PBMCs. The chain uses TRBV18 and TRBJ2-5; D is undetermined. The CDR3 sequence: CASSPPAVQETQYF. As DNA, the CDR3 is TGTGCCAGCTCACCACCCGCGGTCCAAGAGACCCAGTACTTC.